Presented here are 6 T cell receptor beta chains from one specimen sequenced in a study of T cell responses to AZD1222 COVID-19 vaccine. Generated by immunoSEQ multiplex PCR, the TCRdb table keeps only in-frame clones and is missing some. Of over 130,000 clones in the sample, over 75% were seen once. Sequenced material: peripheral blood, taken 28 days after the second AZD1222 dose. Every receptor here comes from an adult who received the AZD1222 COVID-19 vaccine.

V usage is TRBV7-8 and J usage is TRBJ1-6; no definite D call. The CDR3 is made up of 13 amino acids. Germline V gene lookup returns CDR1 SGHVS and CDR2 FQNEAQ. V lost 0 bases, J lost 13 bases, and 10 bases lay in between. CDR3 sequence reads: CASSLARRSPLHF. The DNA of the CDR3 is TGTGCCAGCAGCTTAGCGCGGCGTAGCCCCCTCCACTTT.

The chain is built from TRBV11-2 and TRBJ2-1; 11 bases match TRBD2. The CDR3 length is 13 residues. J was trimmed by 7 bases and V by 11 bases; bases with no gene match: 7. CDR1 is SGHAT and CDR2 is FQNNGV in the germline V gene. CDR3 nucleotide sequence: TGTGCCGAGAAGGGACTAGCGGCTAATGAGCAGTTCTTC. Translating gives CAEKGLAANEQFF.

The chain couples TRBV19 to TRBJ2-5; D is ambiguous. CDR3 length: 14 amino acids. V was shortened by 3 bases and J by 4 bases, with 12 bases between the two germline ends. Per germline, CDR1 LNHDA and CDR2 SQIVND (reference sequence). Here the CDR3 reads CASSIQGPSETQYF. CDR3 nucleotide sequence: TGTGCCAGTAGTATTCAAGGCCCGTCAGAGACCCAGTACTTC.

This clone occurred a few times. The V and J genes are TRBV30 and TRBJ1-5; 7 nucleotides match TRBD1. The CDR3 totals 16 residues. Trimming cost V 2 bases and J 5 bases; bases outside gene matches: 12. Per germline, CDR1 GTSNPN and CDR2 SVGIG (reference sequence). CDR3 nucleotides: TGTGCCTGGAGTCCTCTCCGATGGGACAGCTATCAGCCCCAGCATTTT. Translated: CAWSPLRWDSYQPQHF.

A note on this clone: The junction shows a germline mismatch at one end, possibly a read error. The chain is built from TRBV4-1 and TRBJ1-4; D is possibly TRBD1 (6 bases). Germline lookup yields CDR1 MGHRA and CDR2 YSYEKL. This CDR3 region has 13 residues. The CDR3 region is CASSQILTGRLTF. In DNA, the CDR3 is TGCGCCAGCAGCCAGATACTGACAGGTCGGCTTACTTTT.

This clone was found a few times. CDR3 coding DNA: TGCAGCGTGGGGACAGGAATCGAAAAACTGTTTTTT. It encodes CSVGTGIEKLFF. The chain couples TRBV29-1 to TRBJ1-4; TRBD1 matches at 8 bases. CDR3 length: 12 amino acids. The V segment lost 6 bases and the J segment 8 bases; nucleotides outside the gene matches: 5. CDR1 is SQVTM and CDR2 is ANQGSEA in the germline V gene.